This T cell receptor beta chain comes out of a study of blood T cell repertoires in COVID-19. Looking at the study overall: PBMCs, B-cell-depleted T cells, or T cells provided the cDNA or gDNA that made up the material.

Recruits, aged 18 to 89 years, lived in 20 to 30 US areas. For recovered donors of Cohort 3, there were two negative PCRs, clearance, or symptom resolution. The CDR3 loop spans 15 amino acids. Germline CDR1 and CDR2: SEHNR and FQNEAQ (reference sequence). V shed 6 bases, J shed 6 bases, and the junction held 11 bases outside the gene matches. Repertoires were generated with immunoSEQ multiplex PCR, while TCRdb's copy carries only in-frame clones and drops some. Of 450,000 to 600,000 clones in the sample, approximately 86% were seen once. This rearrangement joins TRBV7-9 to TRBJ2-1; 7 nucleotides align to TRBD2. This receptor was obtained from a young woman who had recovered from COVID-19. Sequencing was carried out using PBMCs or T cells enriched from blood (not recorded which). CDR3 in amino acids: CASSQVEGGFNEQFF. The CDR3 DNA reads TGTGCCAGCAGTCAAGTGGAGGGAGGGTTCAATGAGCAGTTCTTC.